A single T cell receptor beta chain is shown here with its context. Its cognate antigen has yet to be identified. No qualities accompany the bases; no much larger clone lies one base away. The data are from a study of blood T cell repertoires in COVID-19 (dated by TCRdb to 2020 to 2022). In terms of the full investigation: Samples covering the acute and convalescent phases of COVID-19 were provided by collaborators in the United States, Italy and Spain. The material from the prospective study consisted of cDNA or gDNA derived from T cells, B-cell-depleted T cells, or PBMCs. Subjects who had been exposed to COVID-19, were actively infected with it, or had recovered from it provided the deeply sampled blood TCRbeta repertoires that made up the dataset. The repertoires were released in a freely available public database meant as a resource for research on the immune response to SARS-CoV-2. Samples came from the ongoing ImmuneRACE study (first 160 participants) plus 1,254 subjects from 6 global collaborators. Nearly every sample came with metadata listing a de-identified subject ID, COVID-19 status, age in years and sex. Where available, HLA class I and class II types were taken from metadata supplied by the sample provider and were not determined by assay-based typing. Points the paper makes about the study in general: The amount of clinical and demographic metadata varied by source and participant and was provided uncurated.

TCRbeta CDR3 regions were amplified from genomic DNA using the immunoSEQ Assay, a bias-controlled multiplex PCR. Per the authors' processing: Nucleated cell counts per sample were estimated from amplification of reference gene primers within the assay. Sequence reads were collapsed and filtered to measure the absolute abundance of every unique TCRbeta CDR3 rearrangement. For each sample, productive Simpson clonality was calculated by taking the square root of Simpson's diversity index across productive rearrangements. The table was pulled from immuneACCESS by TCRdb, which kept in-frame rearrangements only. Such tables lose some clones; where checked, under half of the loss comes from unresolved V genes, and the rest has no known cause. V, J and clone size are taken as reported in that table, and D and trimming were inferred from the DNA itself. The sample profile shows roughly 68,000 clones; 89% of them were found once. Jointly, the top ten make up around 4.9% of the sample.

Whole blood was collected in K2EDTA tubes by collaborating institutions according to the institutions' own protocols. For TCRbeta analysis, collaborators shipped samples in one of three forms: frozen whole blood, isolated PBMCs, or DNA extracted from either of those sample types. This receptor was identified in a woman aged 50 to 60 with active COVID-19. What was sequenced was peripheral blood.

The nucleotides are TGTGCCAGCAGTCCGCTTACGCTAGCGGGAGAGAGGGAGACCCAGTACTTC. Translated, this is CASSPLTLAGERETQYF. Rearrangement joined TRBV28 to TRBJ2-5, with 10 bases aligning to TRBD2. The germline V gene yields MDHEN for CDR1 and SYDVKM for CDR2. Germline trimming amounts to 5 bases on V and 5 bases on J, with 14 as the count of junction bases outside the gene matches. The CDR3 runs 17 residues from the cysteine to the phenylalanine. Kept here is only the CDR3 DNA, which spans 51 bases and is read in frame from base 1.